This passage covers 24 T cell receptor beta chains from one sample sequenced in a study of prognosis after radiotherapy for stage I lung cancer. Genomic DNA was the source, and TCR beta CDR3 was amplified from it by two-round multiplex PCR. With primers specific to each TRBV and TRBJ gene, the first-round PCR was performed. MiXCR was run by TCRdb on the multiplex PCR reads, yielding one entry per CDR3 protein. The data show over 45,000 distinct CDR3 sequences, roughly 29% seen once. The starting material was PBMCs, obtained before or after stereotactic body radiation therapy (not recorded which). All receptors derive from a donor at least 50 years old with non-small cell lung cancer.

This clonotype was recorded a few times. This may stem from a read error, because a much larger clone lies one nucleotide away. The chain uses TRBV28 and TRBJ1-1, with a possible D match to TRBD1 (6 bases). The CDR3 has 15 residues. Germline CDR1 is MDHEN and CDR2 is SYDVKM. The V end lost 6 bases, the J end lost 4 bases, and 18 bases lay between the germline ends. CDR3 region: CASRFLGGRGTEAFF. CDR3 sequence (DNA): TGTGCCAGCAGGTTTCTCGGGGGGCGGGGCACTGAAGCTTTCTTT.

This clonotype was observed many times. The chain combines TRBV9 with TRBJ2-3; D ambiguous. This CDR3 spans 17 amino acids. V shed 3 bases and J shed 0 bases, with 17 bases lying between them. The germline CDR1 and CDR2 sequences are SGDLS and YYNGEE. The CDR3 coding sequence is TGTGCCAGCAGCGGAAACCGCAAGAACCCTAGCACAGATACGCAGTATTTT. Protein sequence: CASSGNRKNPSTDTQYF. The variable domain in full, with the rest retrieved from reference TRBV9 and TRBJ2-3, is DSGVTQTPKHLITATGQRVTLRCSPRSGDLSVYWYQQSLDQGLQFLIQYYNGEERAKGNILERFSAQQFPDLHSELNLSSLELGDSALYFCASSGNRKNPSTDTQYFGPGTRLTVL.

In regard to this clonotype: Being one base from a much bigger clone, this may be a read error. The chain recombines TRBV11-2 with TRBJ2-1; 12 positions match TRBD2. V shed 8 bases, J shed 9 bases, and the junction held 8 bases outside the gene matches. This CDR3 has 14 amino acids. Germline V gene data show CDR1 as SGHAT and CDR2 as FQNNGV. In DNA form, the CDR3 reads TGTGCCAGCTCTAGCGGGGGGGCTATAGCTGAGCAGTTCTTC. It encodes CASSSGGAIAEQFF. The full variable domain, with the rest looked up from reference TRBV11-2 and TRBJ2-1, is EAGVAQSPRYKIIEKRQSVAFWCNPISGHATLYWYQQILGQGPKLLIQFQNNGVVDDSQLPKDRFSAERLKGVDSTLKIQPAKLEDSAVYLCASSSGGAIAEQFFGPGTRLTVL.

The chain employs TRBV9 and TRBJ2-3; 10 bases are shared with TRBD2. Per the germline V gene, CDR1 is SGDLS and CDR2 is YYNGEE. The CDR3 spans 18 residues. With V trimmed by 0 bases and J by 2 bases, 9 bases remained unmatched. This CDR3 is CASSVGAGGSSITDTQYF. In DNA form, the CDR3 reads TGTGCCAGCAGCGTAGGAGCGGGGGGGTCCTCTATCACAGATACGCAGTATTTT. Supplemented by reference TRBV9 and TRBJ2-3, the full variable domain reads DSGVTQTPKHLITATGQRVTLRCSPRSGDLSVYWYQQSLDQGLQFLIQYYNGEERAKGNILERFSAQQFPDLHSELNLSSLELGDSALYFCASSVGAGGSSITDTQYFGPGTRLTVL.

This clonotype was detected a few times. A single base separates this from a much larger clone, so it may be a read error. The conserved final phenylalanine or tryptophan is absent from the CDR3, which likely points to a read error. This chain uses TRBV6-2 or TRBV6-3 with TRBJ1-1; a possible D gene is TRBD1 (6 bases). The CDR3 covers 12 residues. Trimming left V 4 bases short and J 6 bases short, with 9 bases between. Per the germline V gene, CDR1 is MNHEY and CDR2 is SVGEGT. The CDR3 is CASSLPGAEAFL. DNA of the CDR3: TGTGCCAGCAGTTTGCCAGGGGCTGAAGCTTTCCTT.

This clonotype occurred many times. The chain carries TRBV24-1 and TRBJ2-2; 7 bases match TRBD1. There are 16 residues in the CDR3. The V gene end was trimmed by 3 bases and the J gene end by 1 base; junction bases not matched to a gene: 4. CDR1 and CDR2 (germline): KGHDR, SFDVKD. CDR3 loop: CATSDPGTVNTGELFF. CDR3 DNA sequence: TGTGCCACCAGTGATCCGGGGACAGTGAACACCGGGGAGCTGTTTTTT.

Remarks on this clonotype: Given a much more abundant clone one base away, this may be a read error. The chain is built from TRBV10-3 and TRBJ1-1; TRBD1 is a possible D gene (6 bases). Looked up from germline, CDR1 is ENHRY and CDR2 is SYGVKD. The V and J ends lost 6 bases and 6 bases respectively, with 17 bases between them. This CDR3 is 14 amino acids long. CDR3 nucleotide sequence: TGTGCCATCAGACCTCGGGACATGGCGGCTGAAGCTTTCTTT. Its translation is CAIRPRDMAAEAFF.

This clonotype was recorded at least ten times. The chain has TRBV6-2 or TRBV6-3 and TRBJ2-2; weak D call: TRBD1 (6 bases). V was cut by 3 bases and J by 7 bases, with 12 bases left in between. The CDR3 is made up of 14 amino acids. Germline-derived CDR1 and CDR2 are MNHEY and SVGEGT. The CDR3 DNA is TGTGCCAGCAGTTATTCACAGGGTATCGGGGAGCTGTTTTTT. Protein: CASSYSQGIGELFF.

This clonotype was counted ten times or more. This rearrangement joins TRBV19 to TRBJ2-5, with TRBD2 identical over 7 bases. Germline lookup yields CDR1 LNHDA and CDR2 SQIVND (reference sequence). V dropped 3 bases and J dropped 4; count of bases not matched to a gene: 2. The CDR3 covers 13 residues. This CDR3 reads CASSIGGGETQYF. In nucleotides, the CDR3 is TGTGCCAGTAGTATTGGGGGGGGAGAGACCCAGTACTTC.

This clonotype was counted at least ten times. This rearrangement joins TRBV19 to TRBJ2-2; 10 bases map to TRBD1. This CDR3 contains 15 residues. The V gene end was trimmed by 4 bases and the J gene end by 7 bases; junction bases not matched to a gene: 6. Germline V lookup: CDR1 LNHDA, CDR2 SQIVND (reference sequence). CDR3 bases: TGTGCCAGTAGTACCCGGGACAGGGGAAGCGGGGAGCTGTTTTTT. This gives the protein CASSTRDRGSGELFF.

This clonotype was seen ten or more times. The CDR3 protein is CASRLGVDSPLHF. CDR3 bases: TGCGCCAGCCGCCTAGGGGTGGATTCACCCCTCCACTTT. J is TRBJ1-6 and V is TRBV5-1; weak D call: TRBD1 (5 bases). This CDR3 comprises 13 residues. V was cut by 7 bases and J by 8 bases, with 13 bases left in between. The V gene's germline CDR1 is SGHRS and CDR2 YFSETQ.

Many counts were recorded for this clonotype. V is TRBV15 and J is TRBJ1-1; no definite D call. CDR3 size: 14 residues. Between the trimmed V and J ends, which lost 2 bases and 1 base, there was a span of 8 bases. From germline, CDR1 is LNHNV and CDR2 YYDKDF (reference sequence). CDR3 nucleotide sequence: TGTGCCACCAGCAGAAGTGCGGGGAACACTGAAGCTTTCTTT. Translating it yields CATSRSAGNTEAFF.

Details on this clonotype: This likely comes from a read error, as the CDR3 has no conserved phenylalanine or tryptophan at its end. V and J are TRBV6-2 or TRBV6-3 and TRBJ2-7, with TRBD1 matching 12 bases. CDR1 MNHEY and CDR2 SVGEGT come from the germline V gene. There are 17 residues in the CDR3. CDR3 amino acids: CAGSYNFGTGGPYEQYL. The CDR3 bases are TGTGCCGGCAGTTACAACTTCGGGACAGGGGGCCCCTACGAGCAGTACCTC.

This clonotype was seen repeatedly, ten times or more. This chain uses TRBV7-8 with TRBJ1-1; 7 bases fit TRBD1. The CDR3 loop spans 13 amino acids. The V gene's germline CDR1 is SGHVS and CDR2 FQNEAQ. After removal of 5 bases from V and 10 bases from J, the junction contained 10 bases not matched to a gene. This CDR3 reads CASSIIPNRGAFF. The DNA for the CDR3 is TGTGCCAGCAGCATAATACCTAACAGGGGAGCTTTCTTT. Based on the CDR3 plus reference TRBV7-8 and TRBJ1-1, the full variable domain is GAGVSQSPRYKVAKRGQDVALRCDPISGHVSLFWYQQALGQGPEFLTYFQNEAQLDKSGLPSDRFFAERPEGSVSTLKIQRTQQEDSAVYLCASSIIPNRGAFFGQGTRLTVV.

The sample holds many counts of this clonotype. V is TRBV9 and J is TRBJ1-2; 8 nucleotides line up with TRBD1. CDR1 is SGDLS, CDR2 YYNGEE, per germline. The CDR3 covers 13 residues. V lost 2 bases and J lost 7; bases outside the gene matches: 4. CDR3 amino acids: CASSVGQGGGYTF. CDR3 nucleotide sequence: TGTGCCAGCAGCGTCGGACAGGGCGGTGGCTACACCTTC.

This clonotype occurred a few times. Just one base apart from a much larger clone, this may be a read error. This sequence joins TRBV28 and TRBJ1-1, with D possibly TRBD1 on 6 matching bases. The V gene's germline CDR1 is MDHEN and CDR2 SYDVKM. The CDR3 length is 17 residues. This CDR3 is CASSSAGVGGPNTESFF. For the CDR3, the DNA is TGTGCCAGCAGTTCTGCGGGGGTAGGGGGGCCGAACACTGAATCTTTCTTT. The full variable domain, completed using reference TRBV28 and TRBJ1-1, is DVKVTQSSRYLVKRTGEKVFLECVQDMDHENMFWYRQDPGLGLRLIYFSYDVKMKEKGDIPEGYSVSREKKERFSLILESASTNQTSMYLCASSSAGVGGPNTESFFGQGTRLTVV.

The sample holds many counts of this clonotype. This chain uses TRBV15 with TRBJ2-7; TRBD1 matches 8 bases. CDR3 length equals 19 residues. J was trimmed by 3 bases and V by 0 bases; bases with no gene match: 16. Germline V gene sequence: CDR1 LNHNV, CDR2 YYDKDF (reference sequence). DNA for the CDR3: TGTGCCACCAGCAGAGATTCAGGGGGCAAGGTCGGCTGGTTCTACGAGCAGTACTTC. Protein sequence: CATSRDSGGKVGWFYEQYF.

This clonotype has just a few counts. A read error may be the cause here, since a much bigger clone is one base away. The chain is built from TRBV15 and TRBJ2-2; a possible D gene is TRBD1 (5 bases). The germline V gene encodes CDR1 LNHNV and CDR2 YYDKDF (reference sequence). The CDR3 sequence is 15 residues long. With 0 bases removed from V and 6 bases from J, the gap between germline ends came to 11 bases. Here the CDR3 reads CATSRDRVVAGELFF. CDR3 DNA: TGTGCCACCAGCAGAGACAGGGTTGTAGCCGGGGAGCTGTTTTTT.

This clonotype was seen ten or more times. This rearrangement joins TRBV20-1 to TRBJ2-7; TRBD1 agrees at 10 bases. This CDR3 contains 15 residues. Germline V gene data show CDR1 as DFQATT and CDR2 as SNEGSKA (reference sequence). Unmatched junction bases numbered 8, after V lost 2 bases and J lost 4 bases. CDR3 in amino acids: CSARHLTGGYYEQYF. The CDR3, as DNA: TGCAGTGCTAGACACTTGACAGGGGGCTATTACGAGCAGTACTTC.

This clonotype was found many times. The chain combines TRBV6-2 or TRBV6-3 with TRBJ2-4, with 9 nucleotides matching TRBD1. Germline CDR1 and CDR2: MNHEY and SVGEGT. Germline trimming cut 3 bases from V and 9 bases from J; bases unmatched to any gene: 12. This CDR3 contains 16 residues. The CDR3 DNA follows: TGTGCCAGCAGTTATCCAGGACAGGGGCCATTAAGCATTCAGTACTTC. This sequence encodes CASSYPGQGPLSIQYF.

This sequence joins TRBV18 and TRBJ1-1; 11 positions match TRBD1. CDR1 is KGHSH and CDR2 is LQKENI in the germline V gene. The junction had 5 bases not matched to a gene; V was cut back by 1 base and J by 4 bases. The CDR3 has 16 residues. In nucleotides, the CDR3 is TGTGCCAGCTCACCACGGGACAGGGGGATATTCACTGAAGCTTTCTTT. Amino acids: CASSPRDRGIFTEAFF. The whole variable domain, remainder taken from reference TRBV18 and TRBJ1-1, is NAGVMQNPRHLVRRRGQEARLRCSPMKGHSHVYWYRQLPEEGLKFMVYLQKENIIDESGMPKERFSAEFPKEGPSILRIQQVVRGDSAAYFCASSPRDRGIFTEAFFGQGTRLTVV.

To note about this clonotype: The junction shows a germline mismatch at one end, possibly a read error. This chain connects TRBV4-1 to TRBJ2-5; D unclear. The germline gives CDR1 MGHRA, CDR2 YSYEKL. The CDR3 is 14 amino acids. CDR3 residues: CASSQGGLKETQHF. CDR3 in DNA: TGCGCCAGCAGCCAAGGTGGGCTGAAAGAGACCCAGCACTTC.

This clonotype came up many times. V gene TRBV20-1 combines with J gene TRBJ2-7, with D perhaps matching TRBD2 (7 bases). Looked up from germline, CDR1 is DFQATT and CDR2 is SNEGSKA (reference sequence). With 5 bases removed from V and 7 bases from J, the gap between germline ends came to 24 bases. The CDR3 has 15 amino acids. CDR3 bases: TGCAGTGCTGCCGGGGGGACAAGTCCGTCTTCGGAGCAGTACTTC. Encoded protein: CSAAGGTSPSSEQYF.

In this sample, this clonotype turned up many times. CDR3 region: CAISEDGSSYNEQFF. CDR3 nucleotide sequence: TGTGCCATCAGTGAAGACGGGAGCTCCTACAATGAGCAGTTCTTC. V usage is TRBV10-3 and J usage is TRBJ2-1, with a weak D call TRBD2 (6 bases). Per germline, CDR1 ENHRY and CDR2 SYGVKD. V shed 3 bases and J shed 0 bases, with 9 bases lying between them. The CDR3 consists of 15 residues.